This T cell receptor beta chain came from a study of blood T cell repertoires in COVID-19. Study summary: From the United States, Italy and Spain came samples of acute and convalescent COVID-19. PBMCs, B-cell-depleted T cells, or T cells provided the cDNA or gDNA that made up the material.

Generated by immunoSEQ multiplex PCR, the TCRdb table keeps only in-frame clones and is missing some. The table records roughly 150,000 clones, 70% to 90% of them present only once. Recruited during active infection, patients (from Seattle) were subsequently followed longitudinally. This receptor was taken from a man older than 75 with COVID-19, enrolled during active disease. Sample: peripheral blood.

CDR3 nucleotide sequence: TGTGCCAGCAGCTCGGATCCCCAGGGGACTGAAGCTTTCTTT. Translating gives CASSSDPQGTEAFF. The J gene is TRBJ1-1, the V gene TRBV11-3; possibly TRBD1 for D (6 bases). Trimming left V 4 bases short and J 5 bases short, with 14 bases between. In germline, CDR1 is SGHNT, CDR2 YENEEA. CDR3 size: 14 residues. The full variable domain, in which reference TRBV11-3 and TRBJ1-1 provide the parts outside the CDR3, is EAGVVQSPRYKIIEKKQPVAFWCNPISGHNTLYWYLQNLGQGPELLIRYENEEAVDDSQLPKDRFSAERLKGVDSTLKIQPAELGDSAVYLCASSSDPQGTEAFFGQGTRLTVV.